Listed below are T cell receptor beta chains from one sample, sequenced in a study of cytotoxic CD8 clonotypes in ibrutinib-treated CLL. Clones were sequenced by immunoSEQ multiplex PCR, and TCRdb holds only the in-frame ones, with some missing. The table records about 310,000 clones, about 80% of them present only once. The specimen was PBMCs, collected before ibrutinib treatment. The receptor set was obtained from a human donor with chronic lymphocytic leukemia. CDR3s include the opening cysteine and the closing phenylalanine or tryptophan. A D gene is named only where the DNA matches it firmly. Only part of the rows carry a size: once, few, many, or a class if the clone is expanded.

abundance,j_gene,d_gene,v_gene,CDR3aa,CDR3nt
NA,TRBJ2-5,TRBD2,TRBV9,CASSGGAGAPETQYF,TGTGCCAGCAGCGGCGGAGCGGGAGCCCCAGAGACCCAGTACTTC
NA,TRBJ2-1,NA,TRBV4-1,CASSQVGAGEQFF,TGCGCCAGCAGCCAAGTAGGGGCCGGTGAGCAGTTCTTC
NA,TRBJ1-5,TRBD1,TRBV10-3,CAIRQGENQPQHF,TGTGCCATCCGACAGGGGGAGAATCAGCCCCAGCATTTT
NA,TRBJ1-1,NA,TRBV6-4,CASSQEVMNTEAFF,TGTGCCAGCAGCCAGGAAGTAATGAACACTGAAGCTTTCTTT
NA,TRBJ2-7,NA,TRBV5-4,CASSLGDEQYF,TGTGCCAGCAGCTTGGGGGACGAGCAGTACTTC
NA,TRBJ2-5,NA,TRBV5-1,CASSLRGIQETQYF,TGCGCCAGCAGCTTACGGGGAATCCAAGAGACCCAGTACTTC
NA,TRBJ2-3,NA,TRBV4-1,CASSPSGISSDTQYF,TGCGCCAGCAGCCCATCCGGGATCTCCTCTGATACGCAGTATTTT
NA,TRBJ2-1,TRBD2,TRBV5-4,CASSLRLAGNNEQFF,TGTGCCAGCAGCTTGAGACTAGCGGGGAACAATGAGCAGTTCTTC
NA,TRBJ2-3,NA,TRBV6-5,CASSYSNFATDTQYF,TGTGCCAGCAGTTACAGCAACTTTGCAACAGATACGCAGTATTTT
NA,TRBJ2-1,NA,TRBV27,CASSFRTEHYNEQFF,TGTGCCAGCAGTTTCCGGACAGAACATTACAATGAGCAGTTCTTC
NA,TRBJ2-7,TRBD2,TRBV28,CASSSGTSGFSAYEQYF,TGTGCCAGCAGTTCGGGGACTAGCGGTTTCTCTGCCTACGAGCAGTACTTC
few,TRBJ2-2,TRBD1,TRBV7-7,CASSSGQAGELFF,TGTGCTAGCAGCTCGGGACAGGCGGGGGAGCTGTTTTTT
NA,TRBJ2-7,TRBD2,TRBV5-4,CASSNGLALSYEQYF,TGTGCCAGCAGCAACGGACTAGCGTTATCCTACGAGCAGTACTTC
NA,TRBJ2-2,TRBD2,TRBV15,CATSTLADYTGELFF,TGTGCCACCAGCACGCTAGCGGACTACACCGGGGAGCTGTTTTTT
NA,TRBJ1-1,NA,TRBV10-1,CATSTSGGTEAFF,TGCGCAACCTCGACCAGCGGGGGAACTGAAGCTTTCTTT
NA,TRBJ2-2,TRBD2,TRBV7-9,CASSLGGLAGELFF,TGTGCCAGCAGCCTGGGAGGGTTAGCCGGGGAGCTGTTTTTT
NA,TRBJ1-1,TRBD1,TRBV4-3,CASSQAWSDRDGGNTEAFF,TGCGCCAGCAGCCAAGCCTGGAGCGACAGGGATGGGGGAAACACTGAAGCTTTCTTT
NA,TRBJ2-5,NA,TRBV9,CASSVALQETQYF,TGTGCCAGCAGCGTAGCCTTACAAGAGACCCAGTACTTC
once,TRBJ1-5,NA,TRBV23-1,CASTLDRAYSNQPQHF,TGCGCCAGCACATTAGATCGGGCGTATAGCAATCAGCCCCAGCATTTT
NA,TRBJ2-2,TRBD2,TRBV9,CASSVRTSGTGELFF,TGTGCCAGCAGCGTTCGGACTAGCGGGACCGGGGAGCTGTTTTTT
few,TRBJ2-2,NA,TRBV19,CASSIRGVATGELFF,TGTGCCAGTAGTATCAGGGGCGTTGCCACCGGGGAGCTGTTTTTT
NA,TRBJ2-7,NA,TRBV7-6,CASSLVLYSGRNEQYF,TGTGCCAGCAGCTTAGTTCTCTATTCGGGTAGGAACGAGCAGTACTTC
NA,TRBJ2-3,NA,TRBV4-1,CASSQDSVRGGSGTDTQYF,TGCGCCAGCAGCCAAGATTCCGTGAGGGGGGGATCCGGCACAGATACGCAGTATTTT
few,TRBJ2-7,TRBD1,TRBV13,CASSSRTGAYEQYF,TGTGCCAGCAGCTCGAGGACAGGGGCCTACGAGCAGTACTTC